This T cell receptor (beta chain) derives from a study of cytomegalovirus exposure and HLA in healthy donors. Study-level points and caveats: Associated with HLA alleles at 0.05 false discovery rate in a later analysis were approximately 17,000 TCR beta sequences.

A remark on this clone: Its antigen is unknown.

PCR was performed using 60 Vbeta and 13 Jbeta primers. Only in-frame clones appear in the TCRdb table, and some are missing; sequencing was by immunoSEQ multiplex PCR. In all, the sample yields approximately 110,000 clones. This CDR3 contains 13 residues. V lost 5 bases to trimming and J lost 3 bases, with 11 bases between them. The germline V gene encodes CDR1 KGHSH and CDR2 LQKENI. The chain has TRBV18 and TRBJ2-7; no clear D. The TCR comes from a middle-aged man in good health and CMV-seronegative. The sample taken for sequencing was PBMCs. The CDR3: CASSTTGSYEQYF. CDR3 nucleotide sequence: TGTGCCAGCTCAACGACTGGAAGCTACGAGCAGTACTTC.